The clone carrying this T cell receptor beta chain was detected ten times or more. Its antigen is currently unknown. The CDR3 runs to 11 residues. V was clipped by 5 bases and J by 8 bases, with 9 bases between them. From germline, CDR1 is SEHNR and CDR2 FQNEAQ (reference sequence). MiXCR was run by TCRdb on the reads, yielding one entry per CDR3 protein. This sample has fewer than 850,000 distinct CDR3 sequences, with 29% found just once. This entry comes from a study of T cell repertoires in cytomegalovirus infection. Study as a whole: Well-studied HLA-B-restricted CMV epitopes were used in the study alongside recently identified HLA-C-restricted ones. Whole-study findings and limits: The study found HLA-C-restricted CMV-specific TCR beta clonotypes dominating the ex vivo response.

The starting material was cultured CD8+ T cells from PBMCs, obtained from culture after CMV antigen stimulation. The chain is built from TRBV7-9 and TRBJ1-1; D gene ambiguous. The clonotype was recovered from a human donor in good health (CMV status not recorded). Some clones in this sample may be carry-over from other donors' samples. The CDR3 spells CASSRGSEAFF. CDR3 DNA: TGTGCCAGCAGCCGGGGAAGCGAAGCTTTCTTT.